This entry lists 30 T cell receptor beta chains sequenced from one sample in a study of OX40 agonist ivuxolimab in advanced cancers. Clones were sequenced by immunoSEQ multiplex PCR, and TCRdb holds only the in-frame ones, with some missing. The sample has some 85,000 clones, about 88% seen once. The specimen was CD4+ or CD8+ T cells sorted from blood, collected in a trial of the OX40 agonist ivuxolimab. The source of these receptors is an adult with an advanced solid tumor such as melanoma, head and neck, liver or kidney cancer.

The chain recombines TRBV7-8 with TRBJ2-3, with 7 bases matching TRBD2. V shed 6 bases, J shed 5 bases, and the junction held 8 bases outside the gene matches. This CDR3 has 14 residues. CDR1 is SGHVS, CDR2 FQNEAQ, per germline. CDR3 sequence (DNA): TGTGCCAGCAGTCGGGGGGACCAGGTAGATACGCAGTATTTT. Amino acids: CASSRGDQVDTQYF.

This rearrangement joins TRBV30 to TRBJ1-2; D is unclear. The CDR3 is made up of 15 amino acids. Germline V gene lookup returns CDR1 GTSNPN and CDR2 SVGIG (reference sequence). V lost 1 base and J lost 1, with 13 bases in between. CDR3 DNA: TGTGCCTGGAGTGGGAAGGGCCGTTTTAACTATGGCTACACCTTC. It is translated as CAWSGKGRFNYGYTF.

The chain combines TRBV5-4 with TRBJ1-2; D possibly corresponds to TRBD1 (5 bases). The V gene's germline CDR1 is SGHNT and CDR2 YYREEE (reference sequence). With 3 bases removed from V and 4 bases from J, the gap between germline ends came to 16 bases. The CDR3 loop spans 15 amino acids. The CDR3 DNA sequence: TGTGCCAGCAGCTCCATCGGGACGCAGATCTATGGCTACACCTTC. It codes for CASSSIGTQIYGYTF.

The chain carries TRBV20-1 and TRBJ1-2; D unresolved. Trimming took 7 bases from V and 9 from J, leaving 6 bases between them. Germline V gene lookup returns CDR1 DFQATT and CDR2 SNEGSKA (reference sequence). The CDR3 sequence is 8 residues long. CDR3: CSDNSYTF. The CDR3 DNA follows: TGCAGTGACAACAGCTACACCTTC.

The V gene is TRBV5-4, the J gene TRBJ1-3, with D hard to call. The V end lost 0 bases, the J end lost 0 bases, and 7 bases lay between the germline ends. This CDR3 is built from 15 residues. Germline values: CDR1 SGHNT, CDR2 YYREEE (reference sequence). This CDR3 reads CASSLDSNSGNTIYF. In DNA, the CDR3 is TGTGCCAGCAGCTTGGACAGCAACTCTGGAAACACCATATATTTT.

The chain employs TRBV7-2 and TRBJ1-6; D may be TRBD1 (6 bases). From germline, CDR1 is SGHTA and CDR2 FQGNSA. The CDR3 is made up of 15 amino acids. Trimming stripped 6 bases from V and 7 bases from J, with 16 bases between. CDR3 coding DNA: TGTGCCAGCAGTTCATCAGGGGTGCGGAATTCACCCCTCCACTTT. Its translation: CASSSSGVRNSPLHF.

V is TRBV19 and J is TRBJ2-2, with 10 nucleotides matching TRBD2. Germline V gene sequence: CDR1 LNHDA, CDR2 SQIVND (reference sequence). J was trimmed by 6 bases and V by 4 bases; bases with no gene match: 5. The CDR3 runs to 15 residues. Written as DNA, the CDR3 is TGTGCCAGTAGTACTAGCGGGAGTAGGGCCGGGGAGCTGTTTTTT. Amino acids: CASSTSGSRAGELFF.

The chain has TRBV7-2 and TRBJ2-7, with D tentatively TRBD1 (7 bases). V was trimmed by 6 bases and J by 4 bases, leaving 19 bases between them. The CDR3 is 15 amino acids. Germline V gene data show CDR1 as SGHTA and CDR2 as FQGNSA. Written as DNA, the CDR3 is TGTGCCAGCAGAGGAGCGGCGGGACAGATATACGAGCAGTACTTC. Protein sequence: CASRGAAGQIYEQYF. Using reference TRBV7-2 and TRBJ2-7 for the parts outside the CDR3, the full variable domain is GAGVSQSPSNKVTEKGKDVELRCDPISGHTALYWYRQSLGQGLEFLIYFQGNSAPDKSGLPSDRFSAERTGGSVSTLTIQRTQQEDSAVYLCASRGAAGQIYEQYFGPGTRLTVT.

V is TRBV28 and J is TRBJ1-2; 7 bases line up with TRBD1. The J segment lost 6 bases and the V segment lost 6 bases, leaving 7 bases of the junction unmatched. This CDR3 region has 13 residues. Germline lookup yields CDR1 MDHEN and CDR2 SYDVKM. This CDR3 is CASRLGQGDGYTF. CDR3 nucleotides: TGTGCCAGCAGACTAGGGCAGGGGGATGGCTACACCTTC.

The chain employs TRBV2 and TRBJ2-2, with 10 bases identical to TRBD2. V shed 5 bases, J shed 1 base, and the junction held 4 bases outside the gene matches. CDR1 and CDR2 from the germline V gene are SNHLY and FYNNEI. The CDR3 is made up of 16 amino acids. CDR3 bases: TGTGCCAGCAGTCCCCGGACTAGCGGGAACACCGGGGAGCTGTTTTTT. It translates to CASSPRTSGNTGELFF.

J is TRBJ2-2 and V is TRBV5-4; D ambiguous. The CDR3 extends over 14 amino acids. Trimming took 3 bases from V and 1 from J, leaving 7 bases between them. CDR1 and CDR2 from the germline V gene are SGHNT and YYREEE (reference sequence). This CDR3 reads CASSSYKNTGELFF. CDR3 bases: TGTGCCAGCAGCTCCTACAAGAACACCGGGGAGCTGTTTTTT.

The CDR3 is CASSLLDRTNEKLFF. In nucleotides, the CDR3 is TGTGCCAGCAGCCTACTAGACAGAACTAATGAAAAACTGTTTTTT. The rearrangement joins TRBV7-6 to TRBJ1-4; tentative D call: TRBD1 (5 bases). The germline CDR1 and CDR2 sequences are SGHVS and FNYEAQ. Trimming pared 5 bases from V and 1 base from J, leaving 11 bases between. The CDR3 sequence is 15 residues long.

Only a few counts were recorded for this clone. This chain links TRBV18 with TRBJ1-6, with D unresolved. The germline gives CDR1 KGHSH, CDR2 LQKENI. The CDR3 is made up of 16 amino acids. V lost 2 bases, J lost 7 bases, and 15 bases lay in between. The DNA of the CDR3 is TGTGCCAGCTCACCAGGCGGGCAGGTGAAGAATTCACCCCTCCACTTT. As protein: CASSPGGQVKNSPLHF. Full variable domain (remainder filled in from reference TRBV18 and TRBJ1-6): NAGVMQNPRHLVRRRGQEARLRCSPMKGHSHVYWYRQLPEEGLKFMVYLQKENIIDESGMPKERFSAEFPKEGPSILRIQQVVRGDSAAYFCASSPGGQVKNSPLHFGNGTRLTVT.

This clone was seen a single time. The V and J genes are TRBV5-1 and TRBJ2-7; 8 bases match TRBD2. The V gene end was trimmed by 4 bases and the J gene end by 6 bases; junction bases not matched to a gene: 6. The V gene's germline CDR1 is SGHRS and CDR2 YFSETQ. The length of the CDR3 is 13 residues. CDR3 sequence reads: CASSLGTSAEQYF. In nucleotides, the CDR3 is TGCGCCAGCAGCCTGGGGACTAGTGCCGAGCAGTACTTC.

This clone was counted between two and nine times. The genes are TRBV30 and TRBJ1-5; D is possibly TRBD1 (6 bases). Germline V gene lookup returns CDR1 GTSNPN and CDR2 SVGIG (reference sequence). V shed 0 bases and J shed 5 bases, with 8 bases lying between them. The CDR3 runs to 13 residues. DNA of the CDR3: TGTGCCTGGAGTGTCAGGGGAGATCAGCCCCAGCATTTT. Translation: CAWSVRGDQPQHF.

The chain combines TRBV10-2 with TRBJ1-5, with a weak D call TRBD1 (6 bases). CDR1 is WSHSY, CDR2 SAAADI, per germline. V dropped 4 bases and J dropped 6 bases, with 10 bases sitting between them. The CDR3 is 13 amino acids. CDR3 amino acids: CASSVQGGQPQHF. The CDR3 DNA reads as TGCGCCAGCAGTGTACAAGGGGGTCAGCCCCAGCATTTT.

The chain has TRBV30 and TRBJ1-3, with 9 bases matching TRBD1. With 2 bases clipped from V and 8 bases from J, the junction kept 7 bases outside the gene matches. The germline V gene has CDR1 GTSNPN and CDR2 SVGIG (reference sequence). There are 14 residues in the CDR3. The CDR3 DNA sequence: TGTGCCTGGAGTTGGGACAGGGAAGAATACACCATATATTTT. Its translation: CAWSWDREEYTIYF.

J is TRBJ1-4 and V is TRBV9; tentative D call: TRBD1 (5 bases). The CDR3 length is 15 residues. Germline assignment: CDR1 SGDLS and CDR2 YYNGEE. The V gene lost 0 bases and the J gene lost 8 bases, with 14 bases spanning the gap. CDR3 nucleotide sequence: TGTGCCAGCAGCGTAGGTCAGGGATGGTTGGAAAAACTGTTTTTT. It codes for CASSVGQGWLEKLFF.

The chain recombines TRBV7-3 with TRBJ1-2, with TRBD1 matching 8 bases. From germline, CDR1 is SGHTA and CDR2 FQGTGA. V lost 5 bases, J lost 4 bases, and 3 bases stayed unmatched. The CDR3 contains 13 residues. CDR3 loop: CASSLGQGYGYTF. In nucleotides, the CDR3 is TGTGCCAGCAGCCTCGGACAGGGCTATGGCTACACCTTC.

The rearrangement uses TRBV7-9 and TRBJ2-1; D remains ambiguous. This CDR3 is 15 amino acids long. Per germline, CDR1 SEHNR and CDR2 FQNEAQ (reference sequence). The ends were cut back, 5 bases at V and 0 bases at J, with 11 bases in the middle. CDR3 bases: TGTGCCAGCAGCGCATGGGCGACCTCCTACAATGAGCAGTTCTTC. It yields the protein CASSAWATSYNEQFF.

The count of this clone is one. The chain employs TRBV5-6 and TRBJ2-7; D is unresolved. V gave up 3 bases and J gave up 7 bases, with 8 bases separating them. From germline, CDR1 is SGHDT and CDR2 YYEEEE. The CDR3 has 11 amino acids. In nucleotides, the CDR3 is TGTGCCAGCAGCTATGGAGAGGAGCAGTACTTC. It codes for CASSYGEEQYF.

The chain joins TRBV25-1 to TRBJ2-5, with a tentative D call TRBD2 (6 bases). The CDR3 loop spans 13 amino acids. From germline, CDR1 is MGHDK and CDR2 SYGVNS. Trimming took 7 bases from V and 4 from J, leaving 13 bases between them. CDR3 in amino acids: CASTERGGETQYF. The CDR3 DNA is TGTGCCAGCACCGAAAGGGGAGGAGAGACCCAGTACTTC.

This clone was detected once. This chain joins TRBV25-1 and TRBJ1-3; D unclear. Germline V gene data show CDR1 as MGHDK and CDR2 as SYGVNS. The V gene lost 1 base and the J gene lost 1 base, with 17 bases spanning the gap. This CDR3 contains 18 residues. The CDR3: CASSESSPLGISGNTIYF. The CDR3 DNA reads TGTGCCAGCAGTGAATCCTCACCCCTAGGGATTTCTGGAAACACCATATATTTT.

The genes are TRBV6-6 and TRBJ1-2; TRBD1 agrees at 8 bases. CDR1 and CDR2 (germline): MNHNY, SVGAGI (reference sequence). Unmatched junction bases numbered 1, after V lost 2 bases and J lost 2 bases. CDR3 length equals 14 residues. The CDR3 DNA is TGTGCCAGCAGTTACCGGACAGGGAACTATGGCTACACCTTC. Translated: CASSYRTGNYGYTF.

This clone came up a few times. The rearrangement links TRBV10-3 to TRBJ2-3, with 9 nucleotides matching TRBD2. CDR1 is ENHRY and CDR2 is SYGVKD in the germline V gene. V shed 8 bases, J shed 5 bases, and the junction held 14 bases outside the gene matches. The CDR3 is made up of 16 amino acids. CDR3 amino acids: CAIQSGGPESGDTQYF. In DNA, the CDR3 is TGTGCCATCCAAAGCGGGGGGCCGGAGAGTGGAGATACGCAGTATTTT.

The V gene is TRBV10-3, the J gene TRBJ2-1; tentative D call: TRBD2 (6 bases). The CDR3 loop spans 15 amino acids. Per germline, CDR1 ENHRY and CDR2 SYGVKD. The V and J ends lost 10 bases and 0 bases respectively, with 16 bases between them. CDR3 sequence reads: CATTRAGSSYNEQFF. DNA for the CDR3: TGTGCCACCACCAGGGCGGGGAGCTCCTACAATGAGCAGTTCTTC.

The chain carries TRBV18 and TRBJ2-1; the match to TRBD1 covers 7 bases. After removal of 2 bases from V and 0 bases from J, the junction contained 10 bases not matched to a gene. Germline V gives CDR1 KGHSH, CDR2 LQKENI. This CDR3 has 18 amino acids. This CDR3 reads CASSPKGSRQGSYNEQFF. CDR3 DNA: TGTGCCAGCTCACCAAAAGGGTCACGACAGGGCTCCTACAATGAGCAGTTCTTC. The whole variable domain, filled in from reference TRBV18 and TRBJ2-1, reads NAGVMQNPRHLVRRRGQEARLRCSPMKGHSHVYWYRQLPEEGLKFMVYLQKENIIDESGMPKERFSAEFPKEGPSILRIQQVVRGDSAAYFCASSPKGSRQGSYNEQFFGPGTRLTVL.

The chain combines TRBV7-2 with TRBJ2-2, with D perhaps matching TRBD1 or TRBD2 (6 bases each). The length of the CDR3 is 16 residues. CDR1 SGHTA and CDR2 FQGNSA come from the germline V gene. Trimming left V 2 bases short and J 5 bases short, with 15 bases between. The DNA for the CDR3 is TGTGCCAGCAGCTTATCCGGGGGCAAAATAACCGGGGAGCTGTTTTTT. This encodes CASSLSGGKITGELFF.

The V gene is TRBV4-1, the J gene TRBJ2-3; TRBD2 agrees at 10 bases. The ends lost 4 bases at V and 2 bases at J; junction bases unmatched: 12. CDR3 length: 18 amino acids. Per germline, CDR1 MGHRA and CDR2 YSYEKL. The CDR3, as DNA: TGCGCCAGCAGCCCCCGTGTAGCGGGGGGCTATAACACAGATACGCAGTATTTT. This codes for CASSPRVAGGYNTDTQYF.

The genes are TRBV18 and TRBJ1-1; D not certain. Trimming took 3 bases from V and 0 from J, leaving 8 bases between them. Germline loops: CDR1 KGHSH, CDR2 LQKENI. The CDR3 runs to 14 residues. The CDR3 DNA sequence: TGTGCCAGCTCACCGGACTTCATGAACACTGAAGCTTTCTTT. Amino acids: CASSPDFMNTEAFF.